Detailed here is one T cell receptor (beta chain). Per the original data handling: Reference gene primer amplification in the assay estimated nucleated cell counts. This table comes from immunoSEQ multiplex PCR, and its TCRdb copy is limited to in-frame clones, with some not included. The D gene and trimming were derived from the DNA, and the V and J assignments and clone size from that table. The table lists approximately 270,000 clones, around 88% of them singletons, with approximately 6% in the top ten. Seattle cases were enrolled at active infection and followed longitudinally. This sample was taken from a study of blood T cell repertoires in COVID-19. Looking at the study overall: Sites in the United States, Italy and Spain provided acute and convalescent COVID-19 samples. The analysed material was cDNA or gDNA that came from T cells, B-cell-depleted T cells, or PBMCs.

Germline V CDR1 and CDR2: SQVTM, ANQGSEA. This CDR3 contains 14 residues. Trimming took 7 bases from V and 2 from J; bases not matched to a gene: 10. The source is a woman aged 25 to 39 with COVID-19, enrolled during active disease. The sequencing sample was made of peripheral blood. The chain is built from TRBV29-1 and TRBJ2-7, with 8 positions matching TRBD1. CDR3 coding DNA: TGCAGCGCCACTTCATGGGACAGGCCCTACGAGCAGTACGTC. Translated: CSATSWDRPYEQYV.